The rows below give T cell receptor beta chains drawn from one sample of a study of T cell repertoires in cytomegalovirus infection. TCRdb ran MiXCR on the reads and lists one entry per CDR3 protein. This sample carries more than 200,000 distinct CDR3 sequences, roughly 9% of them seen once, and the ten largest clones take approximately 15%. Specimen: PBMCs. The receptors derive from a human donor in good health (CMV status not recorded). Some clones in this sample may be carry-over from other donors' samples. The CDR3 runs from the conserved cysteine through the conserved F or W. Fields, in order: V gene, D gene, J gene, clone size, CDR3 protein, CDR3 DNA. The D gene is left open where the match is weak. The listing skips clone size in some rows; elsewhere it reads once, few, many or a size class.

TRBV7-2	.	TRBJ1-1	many	CASSMDGDPAFF	TGTGCCAGCAGCATGGACGGAGACCCGGCTTTCTTT
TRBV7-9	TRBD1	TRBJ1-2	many	CASSHTDRDGYGYTF	TGTGCCAGCAGCCATACGGACAGGGATGGCTATGGCTACACCTTC
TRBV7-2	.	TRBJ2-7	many	CASSLATAGGDYEQYF	TGTGCCAGCAGCTTAGCGACGGCGGGCGGGGACTACGAGCAGTACTTC
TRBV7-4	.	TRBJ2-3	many	CASSLMLWTQYF	TGTGCCAGCAGCTTAATGCTATGGACGCAGTATTTT
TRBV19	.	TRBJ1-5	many	CASSIDVEPQHF	TGTGCCAGTAGTATAGATGTGGAGCCCCAGCATTTT
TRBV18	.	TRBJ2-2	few	CASSPPNLGELFF	TGTGCCAGCTCACCGCCCAACTTAGGGGAGCTGTTTTTT
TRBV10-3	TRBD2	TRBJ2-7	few	CATSVETSLDF	TGTGCCACTTCAGTTGAGACTAGCCTTGACTTC
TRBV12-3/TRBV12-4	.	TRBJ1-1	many	CASSPAALNTEAFF	TGTGCCAGCTCTCCAGCGGCTCTTAACACTGAAGCTTTCTTT
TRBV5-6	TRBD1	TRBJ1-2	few	CASSLYTTGGDYGYTF	TGTGCCAGCAGCTTGTACACGACAGGGGGCGACTATGGCTACACCTTC
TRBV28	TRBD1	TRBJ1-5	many	CASSLWGGQGASNQPQHF	TGTGCCAGCAGTTTATGGGGTGGACAGGGGGCGAGCAATCAGCCCCAGCATTTT
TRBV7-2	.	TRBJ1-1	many	CASSSEGNTEAFF	TGTGCCAGCAGCTCCGAGGGGAACACTGAAGCTTTCTTT
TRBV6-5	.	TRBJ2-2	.	CASITGQWANTGELFF	TGTGCCAGCATAACTGGGCAGTGGGCGAACACCGGGGAGCTGTTTTTT
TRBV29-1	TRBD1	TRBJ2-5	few	CSVGDPGGGETQYF	TGCAGCGTTGGGGACCCAGGGGGCGGAGAGACCCAGTACTTC
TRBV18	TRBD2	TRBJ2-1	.	CASSPGTSGRRNEQFF	TGTGCCAGCTCACCAGGGACTAGCGGGAGGCGCAATGAGCAGTTCTTC
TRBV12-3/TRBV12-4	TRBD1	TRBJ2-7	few	CASSFIQGASYEQYF	TGTGCCAGCAGTTTCATCCAGGGGGCATCCTACGAGCAGTACTTC
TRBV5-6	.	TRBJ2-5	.	CASSLTGTDLTQYF	TGTGCCAGCAGCTTGACCGGGACCGACTTGACCCAGTACTTC
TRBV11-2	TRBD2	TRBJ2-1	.	CASSWGTSGRRSIYNEQFF	TGTGCCAGCAGTTGGGGGACTAGCGGGAGACGATCGATCTACAATGAGCAGTTCTTC
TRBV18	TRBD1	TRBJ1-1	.	CASSPPQGPYTEAFF	TGTGCCAGCTCACCACCACAGGGGCCCTACACTGAAGCTTTCTTT
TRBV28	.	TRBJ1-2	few	CASGAVYGYTF	TGTGCCAGCGGGGCTGTTTATGGCTACACCTTC
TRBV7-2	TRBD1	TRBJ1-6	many	CASSQDRRMGSPLHF	TGTGCCAGCAGCCAGGACAGGAGGATGGGGTCACCCCTCCACTTT
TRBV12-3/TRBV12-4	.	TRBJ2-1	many	CASRDPGHQQFF	TGTGCCAGCAGGGACCCGGGACACCAGCAGTTCTTC
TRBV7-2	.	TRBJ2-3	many	CASSLAGTPDTQYF	TGTGCCAGCAGCTTGGCGGGGACCCCCGATACGCAGTATTTT
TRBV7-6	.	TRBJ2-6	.	CTSSSPGQTGANVLTF	TGTACCAGCAGCTCCCCTGGCCAGACTGGGGCCAACGTCCTGACTTTC
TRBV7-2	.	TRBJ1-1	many	CASSLDEPGNTEAFF	TGTGCCAGCAGCTTAGATGAGCCCGGAAACACTGAAGCTTTCTTT
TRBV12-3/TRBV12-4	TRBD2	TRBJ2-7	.	CASRERESEYF	TGTGCCAGCAGGGAGCGGGAGTCGGAGTACTTC
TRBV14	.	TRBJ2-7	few	CASSPWSTRRDGYEQYF	TGTGCCAGCAGCCCATGGTCCACGCGTCGGGATGGCTACGAGCAGTACTTC
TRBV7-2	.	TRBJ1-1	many	CASRTEGGGFPTEAFF	TGTGCCAGCAGGACTGAAGGGGGGGGGTTTCCCACTGAAGCTTTCTTT
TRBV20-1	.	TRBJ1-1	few	CSASTGQGNTEAFF	TGCAGTGCAAGTACAGGCCAAGGCAACACTGAAGCTTTCTTT
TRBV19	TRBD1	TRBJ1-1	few	CASRRGQANTEAFF	TGTGCCAGCAGGAGGGGACAGGCGAACACTGAAGCTTTCTTT
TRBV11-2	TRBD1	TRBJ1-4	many	CASSLPGTGNEKLFF	TGTGCCAGCAGCTTACCCGGGACAGGGAATGAAAAACTGTTTTTT
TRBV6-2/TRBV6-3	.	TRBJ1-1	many	CASSQTMNTEAFF	TGTGCCAGCAGTCAAACCATGAACACTGAAGCTTTCTTT
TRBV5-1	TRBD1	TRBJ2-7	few	CASSLAQTGDEQYF	TGCGCCAGCAGCTTGGCCCAGACAGGGGACGAGCAGTACTTC
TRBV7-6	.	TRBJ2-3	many	CASSLGNSEISTDTQYF	TGTGCCAGCAGCTTAGGAAACAGCGAGATAAGCACAGATACGCAGTATTTT
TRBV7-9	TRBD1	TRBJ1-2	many	CASSLAGGQRGGYTF	TGTGCCAGCAGCTTAGCGGGGGGACAGCGCGGAGGCTACACCTTC
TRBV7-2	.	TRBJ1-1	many	CASSLQGTPNTEAFF	TGTGCCAGCAGCTTACAGGGTACCCCGAACACTGAAGCTTTCTTT